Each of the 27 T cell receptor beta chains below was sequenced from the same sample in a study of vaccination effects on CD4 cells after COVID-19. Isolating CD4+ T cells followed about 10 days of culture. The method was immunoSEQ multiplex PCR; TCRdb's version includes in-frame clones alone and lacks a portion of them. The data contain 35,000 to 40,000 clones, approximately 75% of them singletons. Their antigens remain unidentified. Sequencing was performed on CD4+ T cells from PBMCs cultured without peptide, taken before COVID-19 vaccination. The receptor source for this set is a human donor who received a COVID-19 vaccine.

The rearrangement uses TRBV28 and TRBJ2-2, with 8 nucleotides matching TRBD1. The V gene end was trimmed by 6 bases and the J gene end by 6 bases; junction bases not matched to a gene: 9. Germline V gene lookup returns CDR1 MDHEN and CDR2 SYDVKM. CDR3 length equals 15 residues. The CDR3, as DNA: TGTGCCAGCAGGACGGACAGGGTGCGCTCCGGGGAGCTGTTTTTT. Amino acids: CASRTDRVRSGELFF.

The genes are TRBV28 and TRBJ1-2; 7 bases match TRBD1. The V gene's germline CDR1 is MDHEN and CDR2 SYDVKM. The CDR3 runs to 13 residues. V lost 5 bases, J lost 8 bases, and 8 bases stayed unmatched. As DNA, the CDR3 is TGTGCCAGCAGTATACACAGGGGAATAGGCTACACCTTC. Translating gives CASSIHRGIGYTF.

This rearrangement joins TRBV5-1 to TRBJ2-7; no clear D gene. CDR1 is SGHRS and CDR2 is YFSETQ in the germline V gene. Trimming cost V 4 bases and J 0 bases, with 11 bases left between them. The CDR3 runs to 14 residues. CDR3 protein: CASSGSDRSYEQYF. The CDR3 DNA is TGCGCCAGCAGCGGGTCGGACCGCTCCTACGAGCAGTACTTC.

CDR3 loop: CASSSGRGDGYTF. In nucleotides, the CDR3 is TGTGCCAGCAGTTCCGGAAGGGGTGATGGCTACACCTTC. The rearrangement links TRBV6-5 to TRBJ1-2, with D tentatively TRBD1 (5 bases). Germline V gene sequence: CDR1 MNHEY, CDR2 SVGAGI. V lost 4 bases and J 6 bases, leaving 12 bases between the germline ends. This CDR3 comprises 13 residues.

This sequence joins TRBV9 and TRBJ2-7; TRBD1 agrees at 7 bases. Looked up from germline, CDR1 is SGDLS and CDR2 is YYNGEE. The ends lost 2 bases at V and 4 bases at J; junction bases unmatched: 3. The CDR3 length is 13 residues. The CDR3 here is CASSVGTEYEQYF. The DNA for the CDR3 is TGTGCCAGCAGCGTCGGGACAGAGTACGAGCAGTACTTC.

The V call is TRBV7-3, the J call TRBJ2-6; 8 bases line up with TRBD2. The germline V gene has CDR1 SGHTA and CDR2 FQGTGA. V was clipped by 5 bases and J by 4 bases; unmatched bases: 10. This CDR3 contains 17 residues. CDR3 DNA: TGTGCCAGCAGCCCACGGGGGGGGCCCAAGGGGGCCAACGTCCTGACTTTC. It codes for CASSPRGGPKGANVLTF.

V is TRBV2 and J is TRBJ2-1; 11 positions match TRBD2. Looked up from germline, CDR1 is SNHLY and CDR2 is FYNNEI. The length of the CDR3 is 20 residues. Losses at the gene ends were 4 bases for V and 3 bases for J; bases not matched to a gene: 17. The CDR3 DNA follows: TGTGCCAGCAGTGGACGGCACCAACTGACTAGCGGGATTGTCTACAATGAGCAGTTCTTC. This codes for CASSGRHQLTSGIVYNEQFF.

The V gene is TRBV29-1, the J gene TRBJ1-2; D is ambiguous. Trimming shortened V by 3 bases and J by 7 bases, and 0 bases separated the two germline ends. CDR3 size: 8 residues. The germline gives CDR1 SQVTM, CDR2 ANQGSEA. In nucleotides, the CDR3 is TGCAGCGTTGATGGCTACACCTTC. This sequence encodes CSVDGYTF.

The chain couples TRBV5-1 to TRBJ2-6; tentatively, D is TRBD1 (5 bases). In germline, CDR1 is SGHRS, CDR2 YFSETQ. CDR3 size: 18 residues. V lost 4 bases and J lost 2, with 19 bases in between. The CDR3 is CASSPTPRLGPGANVLTF. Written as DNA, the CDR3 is TGCGCCAGCAGCCCGACCCCTCGATTGGGGCCTGGGGCCAACGTCCTGACTTTC.

In DNA, the CDR3 is TGCGCCAGCGGCCGCGGGACTAGCAACACTGAGCAGTTCTTC. Translating gives CASGRGTSNTEQFF. V gene TRBV5-1 combines with J gene TRBJ2-1; TRBD2 matches at 9 bases. The CDR3 is 14 amino acids. Germline V CDR1 and CDR2: SGHRS, YFSETQ. The V segment lost 7 bases and the J segment 9 bases; nucleotides outside the gene matches: 11.

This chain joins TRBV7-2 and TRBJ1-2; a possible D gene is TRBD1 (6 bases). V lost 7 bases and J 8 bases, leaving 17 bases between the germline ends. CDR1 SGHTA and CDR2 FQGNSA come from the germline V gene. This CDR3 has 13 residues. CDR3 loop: CASTSGQNGGYTF. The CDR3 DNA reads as TGTGCCAGCACCTCGGGACAAAATGGAGGCTACACCTTC.

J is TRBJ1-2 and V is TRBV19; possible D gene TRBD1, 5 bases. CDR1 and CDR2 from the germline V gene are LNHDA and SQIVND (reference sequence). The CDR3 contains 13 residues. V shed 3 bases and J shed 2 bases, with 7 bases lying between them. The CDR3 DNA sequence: TGTGCCAGTAGTATCCAGGGCAACTATGGCTACACCTTC. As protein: CASSIQGNYGYTF.

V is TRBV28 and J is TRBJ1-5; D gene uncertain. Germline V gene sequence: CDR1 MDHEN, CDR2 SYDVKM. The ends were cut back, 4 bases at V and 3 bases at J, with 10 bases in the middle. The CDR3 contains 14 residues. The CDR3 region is CASSSRADNQPQHF. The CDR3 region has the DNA TGTGCCAGCAGTTCTCGGGCTGACAATCAGCCCCAGCATTTT.

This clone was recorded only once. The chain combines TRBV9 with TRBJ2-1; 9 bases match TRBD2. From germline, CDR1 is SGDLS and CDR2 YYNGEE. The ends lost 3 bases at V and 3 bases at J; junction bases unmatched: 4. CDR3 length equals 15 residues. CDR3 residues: CASSAGLANYNEQFF. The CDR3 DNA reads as TGTGCCAGCAGCGCAGGACTAGCGAACTACAATGAGCAGTTCTTC.

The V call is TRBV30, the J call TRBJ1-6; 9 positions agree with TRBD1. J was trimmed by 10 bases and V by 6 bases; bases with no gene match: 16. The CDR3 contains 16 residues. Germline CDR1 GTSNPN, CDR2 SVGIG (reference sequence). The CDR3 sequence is CACPGTGSNKRSPLHF. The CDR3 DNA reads TGTGCCTGTCCCGGGACAGGGTCAAATAAGCGCTCACCCCTCCACTTT.

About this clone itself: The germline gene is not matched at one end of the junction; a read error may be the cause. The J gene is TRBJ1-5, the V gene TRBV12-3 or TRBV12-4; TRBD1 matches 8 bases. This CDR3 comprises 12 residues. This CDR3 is CASSFLPTGADF. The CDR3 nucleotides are TGTGCCAGCAGTTTCCTGCCGACAGGGGCCGATTTT.

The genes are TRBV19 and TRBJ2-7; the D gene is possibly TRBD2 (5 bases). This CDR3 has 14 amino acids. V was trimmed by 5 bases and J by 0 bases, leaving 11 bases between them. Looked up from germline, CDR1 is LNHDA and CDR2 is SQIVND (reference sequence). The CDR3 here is CASSHTGSSYEQYF. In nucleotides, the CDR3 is TGTGCCAGTAGTCATACGGGGAGCTCCTACGAGCAGTACTTC.

CDR3 residues: CASKTGTLEQFF. CDR3 in DNA: TGTGCCAGCAAGACCGGGACTTTGGAGCAGTTCTTC. The V call is TRBV12-3 or TRBV12-4, the J call TRBJ2-1, with D perhaps TRBD2 (6 bases). The length of the CDR3 is 12 residues. The V gene lost 7 bases and the J gene lost 10 bases, with 14 bases spanning the gap.

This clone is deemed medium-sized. The CDR3 region is CASRADGSQHF. The CDR3 nucleotides read TGTGCCAGCAGGGCGGACGGGTCCCAGCATTTT. This sequence joins TRBV2 and TRBJ1-5; no definite D call. Between the trimmed V and J ends, which lost 6 bases and 11 bases, there was a span of 11 bases. The CDR3 extends over 11 amino acids. In germline, CDR1 is SNHLY, CDR2 FYNNEI.

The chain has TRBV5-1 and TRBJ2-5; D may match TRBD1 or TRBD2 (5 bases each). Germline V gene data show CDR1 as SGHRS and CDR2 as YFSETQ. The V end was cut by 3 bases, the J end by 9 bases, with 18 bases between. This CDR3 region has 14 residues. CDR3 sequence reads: CASSSGAGDEAQYF. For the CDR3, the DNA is TGCGCCAGCAGCTCCGGGGCCGGGGATGAGGCCCAGTACTTC.

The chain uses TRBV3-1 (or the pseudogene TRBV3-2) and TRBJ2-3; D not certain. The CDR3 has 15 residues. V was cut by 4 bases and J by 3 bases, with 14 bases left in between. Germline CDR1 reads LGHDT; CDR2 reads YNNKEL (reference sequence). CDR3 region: CASSPSGGRTDTQYF. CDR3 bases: TGTGCCAGCAGCCCCTCTGGCGGTAGGACAGATACGCAGTATTTT.

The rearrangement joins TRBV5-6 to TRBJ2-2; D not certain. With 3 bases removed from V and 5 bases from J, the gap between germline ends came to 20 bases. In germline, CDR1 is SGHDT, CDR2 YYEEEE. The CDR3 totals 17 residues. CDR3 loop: CASSSIGSHQQTGELFF. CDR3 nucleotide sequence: TGTGCCAGCAGCTCCATAGGCTCACACCAGCAAACCGGGGAGCTGTTTTTT.

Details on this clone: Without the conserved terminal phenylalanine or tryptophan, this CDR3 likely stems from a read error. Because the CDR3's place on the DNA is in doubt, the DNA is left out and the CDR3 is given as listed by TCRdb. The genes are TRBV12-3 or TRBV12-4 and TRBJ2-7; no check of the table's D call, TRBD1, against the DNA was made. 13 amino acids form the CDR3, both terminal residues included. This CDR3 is CASSLTTGVIVSL.

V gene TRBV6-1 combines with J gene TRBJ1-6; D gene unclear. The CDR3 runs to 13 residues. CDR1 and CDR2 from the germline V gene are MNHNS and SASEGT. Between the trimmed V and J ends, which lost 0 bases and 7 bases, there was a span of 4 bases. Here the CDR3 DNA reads TGTGCCAGCAGTGAAGCTAGGAATTCACCCCTCCACTTT. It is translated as CASSEARNSPLHF.

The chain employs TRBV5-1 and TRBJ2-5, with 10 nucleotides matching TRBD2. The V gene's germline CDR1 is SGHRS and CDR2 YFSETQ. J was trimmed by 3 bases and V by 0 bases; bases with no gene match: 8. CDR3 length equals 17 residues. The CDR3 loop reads CASSLGLLAGLEETQYF. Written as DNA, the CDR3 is TGCGCCAGCAGCTTGGGGTTACTAGCGGGATTAGAAGAGACCCAGTACTTC.

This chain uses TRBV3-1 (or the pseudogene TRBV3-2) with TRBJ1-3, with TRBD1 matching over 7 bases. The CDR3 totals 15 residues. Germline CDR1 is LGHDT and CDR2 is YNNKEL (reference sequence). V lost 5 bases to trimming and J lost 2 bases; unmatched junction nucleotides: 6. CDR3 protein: CASSVRQGTGNTIYF. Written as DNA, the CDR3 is TGTGCCAGCAGCGTCCGACAGGGAACTGGAAACACCATATATTTT.

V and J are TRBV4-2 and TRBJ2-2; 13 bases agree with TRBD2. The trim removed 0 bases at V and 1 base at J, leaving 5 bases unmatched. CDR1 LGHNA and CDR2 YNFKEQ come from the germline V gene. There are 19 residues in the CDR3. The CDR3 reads CASSQDTTSGGLNTGELFF. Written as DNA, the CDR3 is TGTGCCAGCAGCCAAGATACGACTAGCGGGGGGTTGAACACCGGGGAGCTGTTTTTT.